Following are 5 T cell receptor beta chains from one sample sequenced in a study of blood T cell repertoires in COVID-19. Produced via immunoSEQ multiplex PCR; TCRdb's table is partial and in-frame only. Here the sample spans fewer than 250,000 clones, roughly 86% being singletons. The specimen sequenced was peripheral blood. Receptor source: a man aged 50-60 years with acute or convalescent COVID-19.

V and J are TRBV3-1 (or the pseudogene TRBV3-2) and TRBJ2-3; 9 positions match TRBD2. Per germline, CDR1 LGHDT and CDR2 YNNKEL (reference sequence). Trimming took 0 bases from V and 2 from J; bases not matched to a gene: 9. The CDR3 has 18 residues. This CDR3 reads CASSQDPLAGLYTDTQYF. The CDR3 nucleotides read TGTGCCAGCAGCCAAGATCCGCTAGCGGGACTATACACAGATACGCAGTATTTT.

There are a few counts of this clone. The chain combines TRBV7-8 with TRBJ2-5, with 7 bases identical to TRBD1. This CDR3 has 15 amino acids. V was clipped by 4 bases and J by 4 bases; unmatched bases: 9. Per germline, CDR1 SGHVS and CDR2 FQNEAQ. This CDR3 reads CASSSEQGFAETQYF. Here the CDR3 DNA reads TGTGCCAGCAGCTCAGAACAGGGGTTTGCAGAGACCCAGTACTTC.

This rearrangement joins TRBV7-6 to TRBJ2-5; the match to TRBD1 covers 9 bases. The CDR3 has 14 amino acids. Germline V gene sequence: CDR1 SGHVS, CDR2 FNYEAQ. V lost 5 bases to trimming and J lost 5 bases; unmatched junction nucleotides: 6. CDR3 in amino acids: CASSGDREIETQYF. The CDR3 bases are TGTGCCAGCAGCGGGGACAGGGAGATCGAGACCCAGTACTTC.

This rearrangement joins TRBV7-6 to TRBJ2-5; 9 bases fit TRBD2. V trimming: 2 bases; J trimming: 1 base; junction bases outside the gene matches: 8. The germline gives CDR1 SGHVS, CDR2 FNYEAQ. The CDR3 length is 17 residues. The CDR3 here is CASSLTAGGQAQETQYF. As DNA, the CDR3 is TGTGCCAGCAGCTTAACAGCGGGGGGCCAGGCCCAAGAGACCCAGTACTTC.

The chain joins TRBV5-1 to TRBJ1-4; TRBD1 is a possible D gene (5 bases). Germline V gives CDR1 SGHRS, CDR2 YFSETQ. Trimming took 3 bases from V and 7 from J, leaving 19 bases between them. CDR3 size: 16 residues. Here the CDR3 reads CASSWGRSGGGEKLFF. CDR3 bases: TGCGCCAGCAGCTGGGGACGGTCAGGCGGGGGTGAAAAACTGTTTTTT.